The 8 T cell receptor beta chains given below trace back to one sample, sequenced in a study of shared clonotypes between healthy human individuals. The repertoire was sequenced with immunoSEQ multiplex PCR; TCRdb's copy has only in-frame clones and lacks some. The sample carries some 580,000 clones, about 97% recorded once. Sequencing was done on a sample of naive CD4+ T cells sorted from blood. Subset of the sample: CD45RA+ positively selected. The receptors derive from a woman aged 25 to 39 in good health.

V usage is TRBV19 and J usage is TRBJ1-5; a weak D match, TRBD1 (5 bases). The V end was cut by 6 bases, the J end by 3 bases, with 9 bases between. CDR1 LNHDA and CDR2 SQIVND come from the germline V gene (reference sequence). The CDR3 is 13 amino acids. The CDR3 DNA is TGTGCCAGTAGGGGGCAGAACAATCAGCCCCAGCATTTT. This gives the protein CASRGQNNQPQHF.

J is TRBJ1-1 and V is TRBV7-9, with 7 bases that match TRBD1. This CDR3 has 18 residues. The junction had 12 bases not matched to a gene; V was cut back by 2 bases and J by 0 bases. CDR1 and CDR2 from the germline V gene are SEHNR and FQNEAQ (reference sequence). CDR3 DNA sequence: TGTGCCAGCAGCTTATTCCGGGACAGCGGGAGTCTGAACACTGAAGCTTTCTTT. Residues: CASSLFRDSGSLNTEAFF.

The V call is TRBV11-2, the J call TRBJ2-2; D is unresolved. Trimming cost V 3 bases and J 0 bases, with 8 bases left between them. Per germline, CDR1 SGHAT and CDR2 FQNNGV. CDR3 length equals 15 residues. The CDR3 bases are TGTGCCAGCAGCTTGAACCGGCCGAACACCGGGGAGCTGTTTTTT. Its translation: CASSLNRPNTGELFF.

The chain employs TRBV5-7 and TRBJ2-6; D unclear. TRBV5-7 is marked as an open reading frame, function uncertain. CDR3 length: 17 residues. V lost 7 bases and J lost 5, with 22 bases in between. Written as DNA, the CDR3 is TGTGCCAGCTGTGCTTTTCTTGTACAAAGTCGGGCCAACGTCCTGACTTTC. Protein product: CASCAFLVQSRANVLTF.

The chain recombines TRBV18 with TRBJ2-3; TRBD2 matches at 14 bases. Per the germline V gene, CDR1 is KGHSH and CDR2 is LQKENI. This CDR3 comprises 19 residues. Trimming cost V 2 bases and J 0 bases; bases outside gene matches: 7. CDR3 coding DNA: TGTGCCAGCTCACCAGGGCCGGGGACTAGCGGGAGAAGCACAGATACGCAGTATTTT. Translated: CASSPGPGTSGRSTDTQYF.

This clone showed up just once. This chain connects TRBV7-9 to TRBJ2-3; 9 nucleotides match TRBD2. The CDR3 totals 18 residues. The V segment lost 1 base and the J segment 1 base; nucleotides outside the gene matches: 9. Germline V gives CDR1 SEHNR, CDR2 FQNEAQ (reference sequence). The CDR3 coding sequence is TGTGCCAGCAGCTTAGTCGCTGCTAGCGGGATGGGCACAGATACGCAGTATTTT. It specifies CASSLVAASGMGTDTQYF. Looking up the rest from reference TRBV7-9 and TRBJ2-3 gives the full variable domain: DTGVSQNPRHKITKRGQNVTFRCDPISEHNRLYWYRQTLGQGPEFLTYFQNEAQLEKSRLLSDRFSAERPKGSFSTLEIQRTEQGDSAMYLCASSLVAASGMGTDTQYFGPGTRLTVL.

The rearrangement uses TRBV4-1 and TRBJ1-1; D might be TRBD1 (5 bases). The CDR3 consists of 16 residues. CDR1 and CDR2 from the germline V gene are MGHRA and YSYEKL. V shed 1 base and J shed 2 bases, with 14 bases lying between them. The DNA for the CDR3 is TGCGCCAGCAGCCAAGCCCCCGGGACGGATAACACTGAAGCTTTCTTT. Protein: CASSQAPGTDNTEAFF.

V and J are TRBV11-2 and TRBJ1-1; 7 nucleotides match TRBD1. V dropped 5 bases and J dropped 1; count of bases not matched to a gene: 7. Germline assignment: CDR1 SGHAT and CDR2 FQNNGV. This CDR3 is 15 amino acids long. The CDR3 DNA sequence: TGTGCCAGCAGCCAACCCTACAGGGGGAACACTGAAGCTTTCTTT. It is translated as CASSQPYRGNTEAFF.